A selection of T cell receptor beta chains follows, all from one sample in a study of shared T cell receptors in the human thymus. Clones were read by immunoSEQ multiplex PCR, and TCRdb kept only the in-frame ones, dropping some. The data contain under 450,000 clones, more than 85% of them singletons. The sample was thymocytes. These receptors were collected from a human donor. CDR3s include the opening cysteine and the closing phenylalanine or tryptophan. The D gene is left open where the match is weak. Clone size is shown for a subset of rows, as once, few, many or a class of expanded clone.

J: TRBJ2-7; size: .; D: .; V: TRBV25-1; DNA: TGTGCCAGCAGTGAATATAGGAGTCGGGAGACAGGGTCCGACGAGCAGTACTTC; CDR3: CASSEYRSRETGSDEQYF
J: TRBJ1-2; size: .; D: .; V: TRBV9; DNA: TGTGCCAGCAGCGTAGAGGCCTATGGCTACACCTTC; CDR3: CASSVEAYGYTF
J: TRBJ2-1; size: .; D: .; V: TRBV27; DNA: TGTGCCAGCAGTTTATCGGGTGTAGCTGGGGTGGGGGAGCAGTTCTTC; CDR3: CASSLSGVAGVGEQFF
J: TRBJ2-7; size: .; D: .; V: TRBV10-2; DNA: TGCGCCAGCAGCGTGGACCGCTACGAGCAGTACTTC; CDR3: CASSVDRYEQYF
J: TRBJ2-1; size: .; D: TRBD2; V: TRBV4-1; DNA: TGCGCCAGCAGCCAAGCGGGTGTAGGAATACCGGGACTAGCGGACACCTGGGAGCAGTTCTTC; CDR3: CASSQAGVGIPGLADTWEQFF
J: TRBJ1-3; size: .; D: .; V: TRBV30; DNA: TGTGCCTGGAGCCCGACGCGGGGACTATCCGGAAACACCATATATTTT; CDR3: CAWSPTRGLSGNTIYF
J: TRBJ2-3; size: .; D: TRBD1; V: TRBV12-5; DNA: TGTGCTAGTGGATTACAGGGGGGCACAGATACGCAGTATTTT; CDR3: CASGLQGGTDTQYF
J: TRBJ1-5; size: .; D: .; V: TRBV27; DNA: TGTGCCAGCAGTTTGTCTCACAGGGAGGGAGCAAATCAGCCCCAGCATTTT; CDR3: CASSLSHREGANQPQHF
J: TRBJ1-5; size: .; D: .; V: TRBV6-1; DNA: TGTGCCAGCAGTGAAGGCAATCAGCCCCAGCATTTT; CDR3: CASSEGNQPQHF
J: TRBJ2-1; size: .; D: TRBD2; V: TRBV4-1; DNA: TGCGCCAGCAGCCAACTATGGGGACTAGCGGTTAACAATGAGCAGTTCTTC; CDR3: CASSQLWGLAVNNEQFF
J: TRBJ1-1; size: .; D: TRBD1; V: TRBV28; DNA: TGTGCCAGCAGTCCTCGACAGGGGCAGAACACTGAAGCTTTCTTT; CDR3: CASSPRQGQNTEAFF
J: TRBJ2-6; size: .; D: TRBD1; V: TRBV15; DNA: TGTGCCACCAGCAGAGATTTGGGACAGGGACGCTCTGGGGCCAACGTCCTGACTTTC; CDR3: CATSRDLGQGRSGANVLTF
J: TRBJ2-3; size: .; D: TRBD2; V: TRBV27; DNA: TGTGCCAGCAGTCCCACGAGGACTAGCGGGAGCGGAGATACGCAGTATTTT; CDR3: CASSPTRTSGSGDTQYF
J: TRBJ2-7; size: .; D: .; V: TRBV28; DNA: TGTGCCAGCAGTTTGCCCAAGGCAGCATTCTACGAGCAGTACTTC; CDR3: CASSLPKAAFYEQYF
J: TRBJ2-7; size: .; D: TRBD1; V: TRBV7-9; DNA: TGTGCCAGCAGCTCAAGGGACAGGTCAACAACCTACATCGAGCAGTACTTC; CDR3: CASSSRDRSTTYIEQYF
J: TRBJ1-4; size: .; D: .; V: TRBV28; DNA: TGTGCCAGCAAGAGGGGGTCGGGAGAAAAACTGTTTTTT; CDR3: CASKRGSGEKLFF
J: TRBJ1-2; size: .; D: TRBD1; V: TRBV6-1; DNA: TGTGCCAGCAGTGAAGCTGGGGACAGGGAATACGACGGCTACACCTTC; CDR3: CASSEAGDREYDGYTF
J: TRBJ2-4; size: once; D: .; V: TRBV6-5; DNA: TGTGCCAGCAGCCTAACCAGGGGAGAGGTCAACATTCAGTACTTC; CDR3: CASSLTRGEVNIQYF
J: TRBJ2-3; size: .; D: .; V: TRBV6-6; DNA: TGTGCCAGCAGCGGGACGGTGAGCACAGATACGCAGTATTTT; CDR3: CASSGTVSTDTQYF
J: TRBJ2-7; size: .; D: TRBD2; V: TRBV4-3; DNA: TGCGCCAGCAGCCAAGAGACAGGGGTGGTAGCGGGAGGGCCCCTGCACTACGAGCAGTACTTC; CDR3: CASSQETGVVAGGPLHYEQYF
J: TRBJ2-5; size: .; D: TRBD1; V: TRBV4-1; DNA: TGCGCCAGCAGCCCTGGGACAGGGAGGGGAGAGACCCAGTACTTC; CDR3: CASSPGTGRGETQYF
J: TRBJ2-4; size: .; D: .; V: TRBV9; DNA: TGTGCCAGCAGCGCCGAGGGGTTAGCCAAAAACATTCAGTACTTC; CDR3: CASSAEGLAKNIQYF
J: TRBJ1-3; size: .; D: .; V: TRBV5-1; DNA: TGCGCCAGCAGCTCCAGGACGGAGGACTCTGGAAACACCATATATTTT; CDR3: CASSSRTEDSGNTIYF
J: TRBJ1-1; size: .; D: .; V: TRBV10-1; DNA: TGCGCCAGCAGTGAGAGGGCCGCAAACACTGAAGCTTTCTTT; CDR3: CASSERAANTEAFF
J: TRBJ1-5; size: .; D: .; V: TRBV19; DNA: TGTGCCAGTAGTATAGGGGGGCAGGGCGGTTTCGATCAGCCCCAGCATTTT; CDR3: CASSIGGQGGFDQPQHF
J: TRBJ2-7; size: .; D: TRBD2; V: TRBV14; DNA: TGTGCCAGCAGCCAATCCAGCGGGACCAAAGGGCAGTACTTC; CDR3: CASSQSSGTKGQYF